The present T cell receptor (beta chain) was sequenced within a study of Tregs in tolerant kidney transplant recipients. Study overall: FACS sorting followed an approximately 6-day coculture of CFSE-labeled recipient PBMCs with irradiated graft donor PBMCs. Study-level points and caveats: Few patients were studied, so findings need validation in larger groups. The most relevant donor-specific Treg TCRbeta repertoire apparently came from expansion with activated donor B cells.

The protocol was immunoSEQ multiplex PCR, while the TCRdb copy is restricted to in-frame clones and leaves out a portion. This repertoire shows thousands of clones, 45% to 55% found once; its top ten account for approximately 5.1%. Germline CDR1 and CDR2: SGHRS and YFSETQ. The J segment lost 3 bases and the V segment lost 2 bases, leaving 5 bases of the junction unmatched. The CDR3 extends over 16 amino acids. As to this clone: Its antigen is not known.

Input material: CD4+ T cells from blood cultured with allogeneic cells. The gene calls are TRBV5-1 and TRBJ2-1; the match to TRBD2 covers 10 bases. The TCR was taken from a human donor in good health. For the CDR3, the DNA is TGCGCCAGCAGCTTTTATGGACTAGCGGACTACAATGAGCAGTTCTTC. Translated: CASSFYGLADYNEQFF.